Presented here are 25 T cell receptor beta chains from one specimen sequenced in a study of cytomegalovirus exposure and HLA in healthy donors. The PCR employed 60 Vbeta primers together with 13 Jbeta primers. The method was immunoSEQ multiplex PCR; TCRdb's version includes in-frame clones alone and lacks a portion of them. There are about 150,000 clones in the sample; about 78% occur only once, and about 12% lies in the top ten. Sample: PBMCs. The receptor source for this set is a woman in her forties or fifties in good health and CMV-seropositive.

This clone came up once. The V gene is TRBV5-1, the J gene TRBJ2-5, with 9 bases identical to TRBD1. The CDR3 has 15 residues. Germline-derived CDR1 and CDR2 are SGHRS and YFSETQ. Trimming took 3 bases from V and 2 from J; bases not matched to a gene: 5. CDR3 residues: CASSSSGTGQETQYF. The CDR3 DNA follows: TGCGCCAGCAGCTCATCCGGGACAGGGCAAGAGACCCAGTACTTC.

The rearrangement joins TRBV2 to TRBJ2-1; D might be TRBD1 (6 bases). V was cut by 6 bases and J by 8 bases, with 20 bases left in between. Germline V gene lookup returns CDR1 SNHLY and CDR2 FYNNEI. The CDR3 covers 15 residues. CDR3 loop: CASRSTGGGWDEQFF. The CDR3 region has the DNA TGTGCCAGCAGATCGACAGGCGGTGGGTGGGATGAGCAGTTCTTC.

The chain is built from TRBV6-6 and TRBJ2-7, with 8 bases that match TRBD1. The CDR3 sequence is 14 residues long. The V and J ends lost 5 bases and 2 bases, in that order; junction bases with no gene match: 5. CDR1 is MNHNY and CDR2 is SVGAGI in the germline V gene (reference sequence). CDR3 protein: CASSTGGNAYEQYF. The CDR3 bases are TGTGCCAGCAGTACAGGGGGGAATGCCTACGAGCAGTACTTC.

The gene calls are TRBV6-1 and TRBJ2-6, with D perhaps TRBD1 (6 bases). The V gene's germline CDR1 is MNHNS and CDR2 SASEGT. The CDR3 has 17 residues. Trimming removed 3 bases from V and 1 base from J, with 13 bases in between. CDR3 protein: CASSDQGITSGANVLTF. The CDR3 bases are TGTGCCAGCAGTGACCAGGGGATAACTTCTGGGGCCAACGTCCTGACTTTC.

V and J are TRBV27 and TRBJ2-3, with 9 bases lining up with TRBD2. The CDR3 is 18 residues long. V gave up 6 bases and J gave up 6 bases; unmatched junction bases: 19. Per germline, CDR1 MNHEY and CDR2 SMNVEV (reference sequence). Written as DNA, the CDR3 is TGTGCCAGCAGCTACCGGTGGTCGCTGCGGGGGGGAATGGATACGCAGTATTTT. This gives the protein CASSYRWSLRGGMDTQYF.

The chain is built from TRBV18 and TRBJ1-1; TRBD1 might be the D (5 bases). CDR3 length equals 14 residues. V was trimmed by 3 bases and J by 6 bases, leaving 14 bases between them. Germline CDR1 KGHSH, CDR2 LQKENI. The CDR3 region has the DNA TGTGCCAGCTCACCTGGGGGGATTGGCGCTGAAGCTTTCTTT. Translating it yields CASSPGGIGAEAFF.

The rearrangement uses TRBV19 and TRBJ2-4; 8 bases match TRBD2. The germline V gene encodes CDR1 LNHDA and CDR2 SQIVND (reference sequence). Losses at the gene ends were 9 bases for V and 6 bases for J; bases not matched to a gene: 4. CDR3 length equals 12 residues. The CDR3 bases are TGTGCCAGCGGGGGGGCGGGAAACATTCAGTACTTC. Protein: CASGGAGNIQYF.

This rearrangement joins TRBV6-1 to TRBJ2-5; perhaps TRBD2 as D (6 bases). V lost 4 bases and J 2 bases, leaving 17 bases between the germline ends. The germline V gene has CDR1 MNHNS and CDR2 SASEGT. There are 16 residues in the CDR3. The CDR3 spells CASSAQPPGLQETQYF. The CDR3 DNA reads TGTGCCAGCAGTGCCCAGCCCCCAGGACTACAAGAGACCCAGTACTTC.

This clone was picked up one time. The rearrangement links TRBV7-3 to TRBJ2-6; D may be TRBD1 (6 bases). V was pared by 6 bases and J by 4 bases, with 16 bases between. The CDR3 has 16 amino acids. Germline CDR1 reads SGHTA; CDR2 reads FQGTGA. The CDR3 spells CASSFASGAGANVLTF. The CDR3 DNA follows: TGTGCCAGCAGTTTTGCTTCAGGGGCGGGGGCCAACGTCCTGACTTTC.

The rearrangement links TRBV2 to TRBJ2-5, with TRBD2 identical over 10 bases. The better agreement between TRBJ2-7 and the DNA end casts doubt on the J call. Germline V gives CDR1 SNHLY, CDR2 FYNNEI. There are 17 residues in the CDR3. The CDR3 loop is CASTRTGTSGASYEQYF. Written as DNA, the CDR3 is TGTGCCAGCACCAGGACCGGTACTAGCGGGGCAAGTTACGAGCAGTACTTC.

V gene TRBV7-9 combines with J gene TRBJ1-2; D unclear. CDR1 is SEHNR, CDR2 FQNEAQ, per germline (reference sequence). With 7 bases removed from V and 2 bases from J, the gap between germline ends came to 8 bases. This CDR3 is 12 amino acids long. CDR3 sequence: CASTHGNYGYTF. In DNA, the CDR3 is TGTGCCAGCACCCACGGGAACTATGGCTACACCTTC. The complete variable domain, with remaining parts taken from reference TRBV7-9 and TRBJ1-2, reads DTGVSQNPRHKITKRGQNVTFRCDPISEHNRLYWYRQTLGQGPEFLTYFQNEAQLEKSRLLSDRFSAERPKGSFSTLEIQRTEQGDSAMYLCASTHGNYGYTFGSGTRLTVV.

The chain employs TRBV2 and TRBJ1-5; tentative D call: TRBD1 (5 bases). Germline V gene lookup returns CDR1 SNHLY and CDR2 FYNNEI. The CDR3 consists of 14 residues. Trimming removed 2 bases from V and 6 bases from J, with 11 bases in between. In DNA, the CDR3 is TGTGCCAGCAGTGAACGATGGGGCGGTCAGCCCCAGCATTTT. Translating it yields CASSERWGGQPQHF.

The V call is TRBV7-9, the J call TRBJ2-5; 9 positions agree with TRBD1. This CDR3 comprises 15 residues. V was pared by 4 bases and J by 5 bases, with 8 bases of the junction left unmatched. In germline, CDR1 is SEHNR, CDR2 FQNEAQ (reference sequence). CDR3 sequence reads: CASSSPGTGRETQYF. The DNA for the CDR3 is TGTGCCAGCAGCTCCCCCGGGACAGGGAGGGAGACCCAGTACTTC.

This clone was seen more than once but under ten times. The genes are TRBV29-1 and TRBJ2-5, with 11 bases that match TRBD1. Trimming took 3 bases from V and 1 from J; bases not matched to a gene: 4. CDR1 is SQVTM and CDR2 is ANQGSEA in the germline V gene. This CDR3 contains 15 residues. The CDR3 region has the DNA TGCAGCGTTGAGGGACAGGGGGGCCTCCAAGAGACCCAGTACTTC. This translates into CSVEGQGGLQETQYF. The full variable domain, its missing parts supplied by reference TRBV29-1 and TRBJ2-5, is SAVISQKPSRDICQRGTSLTIQCQVDSQVTMMFWYRQQPGQSLTLIATANQGSEATYESGFVIDKFPISRPNLTFSTLTVSNMSPEDSSIYLCSVEGQGGLQETQYFGPGTRLLVL.

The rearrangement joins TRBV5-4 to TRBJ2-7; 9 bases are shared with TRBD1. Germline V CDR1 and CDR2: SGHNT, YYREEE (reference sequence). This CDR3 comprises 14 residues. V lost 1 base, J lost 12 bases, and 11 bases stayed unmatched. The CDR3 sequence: CASSLRTNGQGRYF. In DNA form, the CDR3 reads TGTGCCAGCAGCTTGCGGACGAACGGACAGGGGCGGTACTTC.

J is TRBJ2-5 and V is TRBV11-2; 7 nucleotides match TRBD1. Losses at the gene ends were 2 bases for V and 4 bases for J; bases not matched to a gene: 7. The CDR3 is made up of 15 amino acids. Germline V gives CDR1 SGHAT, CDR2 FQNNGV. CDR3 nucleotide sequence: TGTGCCAGCAGCTTATTTCAGGGGGTGGGAGAGACCCAGTACTTC. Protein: CASSLFQGVGETQYF.

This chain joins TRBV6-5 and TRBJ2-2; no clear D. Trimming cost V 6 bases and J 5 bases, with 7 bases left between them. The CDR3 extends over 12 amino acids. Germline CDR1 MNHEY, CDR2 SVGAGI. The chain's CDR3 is CASSPLTGELFF. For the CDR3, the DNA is TGTGCCAGCAGCCCTCTGACCGGGGAGCTGTTTTTT.

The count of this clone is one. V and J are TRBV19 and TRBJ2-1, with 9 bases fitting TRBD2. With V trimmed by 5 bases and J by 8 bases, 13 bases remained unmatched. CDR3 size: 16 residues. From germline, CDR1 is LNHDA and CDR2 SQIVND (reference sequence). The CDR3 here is CASSPSGLAGLYEQFF. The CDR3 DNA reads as TGTGCCAGTAGTCCCTCCGGTCTAGCGGGATTATATGAGCAGTTCTTC. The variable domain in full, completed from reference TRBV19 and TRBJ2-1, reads DGGITQSPKYLFRKEGQNVTLSCEQNLNHDAMYWYRQDPGQGLRLIYYSQIVNDFQKGDIAEGYSVSREKKESFPLTVTSAQKNPTAFYLCASSPSGLAGLYEQFFGPGTRLTVL.

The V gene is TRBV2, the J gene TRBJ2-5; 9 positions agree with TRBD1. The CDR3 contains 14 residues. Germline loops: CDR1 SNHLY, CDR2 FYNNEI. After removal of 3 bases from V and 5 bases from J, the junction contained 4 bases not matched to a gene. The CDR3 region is CASSEGQGLETQYF. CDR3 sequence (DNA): TGTGCCAGCAGTGAGGGACAGGGTTTGGAGACCCAGTACTTC.

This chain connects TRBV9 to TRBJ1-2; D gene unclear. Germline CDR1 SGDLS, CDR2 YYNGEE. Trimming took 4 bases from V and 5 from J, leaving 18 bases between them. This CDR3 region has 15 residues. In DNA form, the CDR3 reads TGTGCCAGCAGCCCCCCAGGCAGCCTCCCATATGGCTACACCTTC. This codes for CASSPPGSLPYGYTF. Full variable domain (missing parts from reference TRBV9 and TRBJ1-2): DSGVTQTPKHLITATGQRVTLRCSPRSGDLSVYWYQQSLDQGLQFLIQYYNGEERAKGNILERFSAQQFPDLHSELNLSSLELGDSALYFCASSPPGSLPYGYTFGSGTRLTVV.

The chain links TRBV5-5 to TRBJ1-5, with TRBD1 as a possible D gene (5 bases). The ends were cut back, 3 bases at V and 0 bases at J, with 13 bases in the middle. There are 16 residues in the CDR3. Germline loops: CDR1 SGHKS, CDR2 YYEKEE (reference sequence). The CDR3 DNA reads TGTGCCAGCAGCTCTGGAGGGGACTCTAGCAATCAGCCCCAGCATTTT. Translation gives CASSSGGDSSNQPQHF.

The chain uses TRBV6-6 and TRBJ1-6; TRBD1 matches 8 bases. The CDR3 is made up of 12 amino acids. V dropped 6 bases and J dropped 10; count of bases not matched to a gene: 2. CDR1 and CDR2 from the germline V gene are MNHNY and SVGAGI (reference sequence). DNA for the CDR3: TGTGCCAGCAGAACAGGGGGATCACCCCTCCACTTT. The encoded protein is CASRTGGSPLHF.

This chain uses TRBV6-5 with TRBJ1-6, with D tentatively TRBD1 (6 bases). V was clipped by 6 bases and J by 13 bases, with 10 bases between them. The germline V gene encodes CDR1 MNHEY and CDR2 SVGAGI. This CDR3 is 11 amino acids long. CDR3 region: CASRGAWPLHF. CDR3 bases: TGTGCCAGCAGGGGGGCCTGGCCCCTCCACTTT.

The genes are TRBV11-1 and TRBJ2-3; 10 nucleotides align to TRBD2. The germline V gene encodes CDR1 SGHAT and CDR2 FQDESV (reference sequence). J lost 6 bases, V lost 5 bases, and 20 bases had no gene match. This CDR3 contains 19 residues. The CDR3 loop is CASSITFLKRGGPEDTQYF. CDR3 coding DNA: TGTGCCAGCAGCATCACCTTCCTGAAGCGGGGGGGTCCCGAGGATACGCAGTATTTT.

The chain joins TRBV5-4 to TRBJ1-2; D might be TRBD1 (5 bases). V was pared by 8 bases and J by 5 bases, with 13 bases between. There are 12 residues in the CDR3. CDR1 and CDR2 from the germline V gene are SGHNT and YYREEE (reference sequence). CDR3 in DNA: TGTGCCAGTGAGACAGCGCCGTATGGCTACACCTTC. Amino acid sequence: CASETAPYGYTF.